The rows below give T cell receptor beta chains drawn from one sample of a study of CD8 T cells in Susac syndrome. TCRdb reprocessed the immunoSEQ multiplex PCR reads via MiXCR and lists one record per CDR3 protein. Altogether 140,000 or so distinct CDR3 sequences are present, approximately 94% being singletons, with the ten largest covering approximately 0.08%. Material for sequencing was CD4+ T cells from PBMCs. These receptors were collected from a human donor in good health. Each CDR3 is given with its conserved first and last residue. Fields, in order: clone size, D gene, V gene, J gene, CDR3 DNA, CDR3 protein. The D gene is left open where the match is weak. A clone size is listed for some rows: how often the clone was seen (once, few, many), or a class if it is expanded.

few	-	TRBV29-1	TRBJ2-1	TGCAGCGTTGAGGATTGGACGGACAATGAGCAGTTCTTC	CSVEDWTDNEQFF
-	TRBD2	TRBV20-1	TRBJ2-1	TGCAGTGCTTTAACCGGGACTAGCGGAAACAATGAGCAGTTCTTC	CSALTGTSGNNEQFF
-	TRBD2	TRBV12-3/TRBV12-4	TRBJ2-1	TGTGCCAGCAGTTTGCGGACTAGCGGGGGGGCCGATGAGCAGTTCTTC	CASSLRTSGGADEQFF
-	TRBD1	TRBV4-1	TRBJ2-1	TGCGCCAGCAGCCAAGCCTCAGGGACAGGGGGAATCAATGAGCAGTTCTTC	CASSQASGTGGINEQFF
-	TRBD1	TRBV5-6	TRBJ2-7	TGTGCCAGCAGCGGACGGGACAGGGAGTCCTACGAGCAGTACTTC	CASSGRDRESYEQYF
-	-	TRBV25-1	TRBJ1-5	TGTGCCAGCAGTGAGGCGGGGGATCAGCCCCAGCATTTT	CASSEAGDQPQHF
-	TRBD1	TRBV3-1	TRBJ1-6	TGTGCCAGCAGCCAGCCCGGGACAGCCGCAAATTCACCCCTCCACTTT	CASSQPGTAANSPLHF
-	-	TRBV30	TRBJ1-2	TGTGCCTTTACAGGGAGGGGGATTTTATCTTATGGCTACACCTTC	CAFTGRGILSYGYTF
-	TRBD1	TRBV28	TRBJ2-1	TGTGCCAGCGGACAGGATTCCTACAATGAGCAGTTCTTC	CASGQDSYNEQFF
-	TRBD2	TRBV9	TRBJ2-1	TGTGCCAGCAGCCCGGGACTAGCGGCCTTGGGGTCCTACAATGAGCAGTTCTTC	CASSPGLAALGSYNEQFF
-	-	TRBV6-5	TRBJ2-3	TGTGCCAGCAGTAGAATAACTTGGGACTTGGATACGCAGTATTTT	CASSRITWDLDTQYF
-	TRBD2	TRBV12-3/TRBV12-4	TRBJ2-7	TGTGCCAGCAGACCTAGCGGCAGCCACTACGAGCAGTACTTC	CASRPSGSHYEQYF
-	-	TRBV20-1	TRBJ1-3	TGCAGTGCTAGAGGACCGACTGGGGGCGCTGGAAACACCATATATTTT	CSARGPTGGAGNTIYF
once	-	TRBV18	TRBJ2-3	TGTGCCAGCTCACCAACAGAGCTTAGCACAGATACGCAGTATTTT	CASSPTELSTDTQYF
-	-	TRBV12-3/TRBV12-4	TRBJ1-5	TGTGCCAGCAGTTTCACGACAGGCGATCAGCCCCAGCATTTT	CASSFTTGDQPQHF
once	-	TRBV18	TRBJ2-7	TGTGCCAGCTCACCCGACTTCTACGAGCAGTACTTC	CASSPDFYEQYF
-	TRBD1	TRBV18	TRBJ1-1	TGTGCCAGCTCACAGACAGGGTCGGGCACTGAAGCTTTCTTT	CASSQTGSGTEAFF
once	-	TRBV24-1	TRBJ2-3	TGTGCCACCAGTGAGGCGGGCACAGATACGCAGTATTTT	CATSEAGTDTQYF
once	-	TRBV2	TRBJ2-3	TGTGCCAGCAGTAAGAAGGAGGGCGGGCGAGATACGCAGTATTTT	CASSKKEGGRDTQYF
-	-	TRBV29-1	TRBJ1-1	TGCAGCGTTGGCGGGTTAAGGGAAGCCGGAGAAGCTTTCTTT	CSVGGLREAGEAFF
-	-	TRBV5-1	TRBJ2-5	TGCGCCAGCAGTCGGGACAACCAAGAGACCCAGTACTTC	CASSRDNQETQYF
-	-	TRBV30	TRBJ2-7	TGTGCCTGGAGTCCTGACACCTACGAGCAGTACTTC	CAWSPDTYEQYF
-	-	TRBV19	TRBJ1-1	TGTGCCAGTAGGGCCGCCGGGTGGGGGGCGCGGACTGAAGCTTTCTTT	CASRAAGWGARTEAFF
-	-	TRBV2	TRBJ2-5	TGTGCCAGCTCCCGCGGACCAGATGAGACCCAGTACTTC	CASSRGPDETQYF